This T cell receptor beta chain appears in the sequencing data of a study of T cells in localized non-small cell lung cancer. The CDR3 contains 15 residues. V was shortened by 6 bases and J by 2 bases, with 16 bases between the two germline ends. Germline V gene data show CDR1 as KGHSH and CDR2 as LQKENI. The data were produced by immunoSEQ multiplex PCR, yet TCRdb's version contains in-frame clones alone and is incomplete. In the table there are 1,500 to 2,000 clones, around 37% of which are singletons. Source: lung tumor tissue, taken before any cancer treatment. The chain recombines TRBV18 with TRBJ1-1, with D possibly being TRBD1 (5 bases). The origin of this receptor is a female donor over 55 with stage I lung adenocarcinoma. The DNA of the CDR3 is TGTGCCAGCTCCCTTGGTGGGACGGCAAACACTGAAGCTTTCTTT. Amino acid sequence: CASSLGGTANTEAFF. Full variable domain (missing parts from reference TRBV18 and TRBJ1-1): NAGVMQNPRHLVRRRGQEARLRCSPMKGHSHVYWYRQLPEEGLKFMVYLQKENIIDESGMPKERFSAEFPKEGPSILRIQQVVRGDSAAYFCASSLGGTANTEAFFGQGTRLTVV.